This entry concerns a single T cell receptor (beta chain). Its cognate antigen is unknown. Libraries were prepared by immunoSEQ multiplex PCR; TCRdb keeps only in-frame clonotypes and omits some of them. The sample records approximately 99,000 clones, roughly 85% being singletons. The sample originates from a study of T cell responses to AZD1222 COVID-19 vaccine. Study-wide points: All repertoire sampling was performed exclusively after the peak T cell response. Spike-specific TCRs gained breadth and depth after people received two AZD1222 doses. Donors were largely white British and mainly female; clonal diversity was possibly underestimated.

Trimming left V 1 base short and J 7 bases short, with 11 bases between. CDR1 and CDR2 from the germline V gene are SGHNT and YYREEE (reference sequence). The CDR3 loop spans 13 amino acids. This sequence was found in an adult in good health. The sample in question was peripheral blood, obtained on day 0 of AZD1222 vaccination. The chain is built from TRBV5-4 and TRBJ1-2; weak D call: TRBD1 (6 bases). DNA for the CDR3: TGTGCCAGCAGCTTGACAGGGAGCGTTGGCTACACCTTC. Its translation: CASSLTGSVGYTF.